This T cell receptor (beta chain) was retrieved from a study of cytomegalovirus exposure and HLA in healthy donors. The study's findings and limits: Reported results showed that the classifier diagnosed cytomegalovirus status with high specificity and sensitivity. Cytomegalovirus association was assigned to more than 150 TCR beta chains.

In the PCR, 60 Vbeta and 13 Jbeta primers were used. TCRdb's copy holds only in-frame clones and misses some; the assay was immunoSEQ multiplex PCR. The table records about 180,000 clones, around 84% of them present only once. CDR3 length: 13 residues. The trim removed 9 bases at V and 7 bases at J, leaving 11 bases unmatched. Germline loops: CDR1 MGHRA, CDR2 YSYEKL. In regard to this clone: Its antigen is not known.

Sequencing was carried out using PBMCs. The origin of this receptor is a girl aged 2-10 years in good health and CMV-seropositive. The J gene is TRBJ1-1, the V gene TRBV4-1; 7 bases are shared with TRBD1. Here the CDR3 reads CASRRQGTCEAFF. The CDR3 DNA reads TGCGCCAGTCGCCGACAGGGAACGTGTGAAGCTTTCTTT.